This entry features one T cell receptor beta chain sequence. Its antigen specificity is not known. No per-base quality is available; no much larger clone lies one base away. This sample is part of a study of CD8+ T cells in alopecia areata (dated by TCRdb to the late 2010s). Study-level background: Treated patients were enrolled in an open-label pilot trial of oral tofacitinib at 5 to 10 mg twice daily for moderate-to-severe alopecia areata. Patients received tofacitinib for 6 to 18 months and were then followed off drug for 6 months to check for delayed response and recurrence. Disease severity in treated patients was measured with the SALT score, which quantifies the percentage of affected scalp surface area. High-throughput TCRbeta sequencing was used to examine T cell clonal expansion in alopecia areata in both the C3H/HeJ mouse model and human patients. Scalp tissue and sorted CD4+ and CD8+ peripheral blood T cells from patchy and totalis/universalis alopecia areata patients and from healthy controls were covered by human TCRbeta sequencing. Biopsies were taken from tofacitinib-treated patients at baseline and at 4 and 24 weeks of treatment, and a later scalp biopsy was taken in several of the tofacitinib-treated patients. Clonality in the scalp was compared among normal scalp (n=4), patchy alopecia areata scalp (n=8), and alopecia totalis/universalis scalp (n=8). RNA was extracted with the PAXgene miRNA kit for fixed scalp, the miRNeasy kit for PBMCs, and the RNeasy kit for mouse skin. Amplification of TCRbeta CDR3 regions was done by immunoSEQ multiplex PCR using 35 Vbeta forward primers and 13 Jbeta reverse primers. The investigation overall reported the following: Many expanded lesional clones were found to persist in scalp and blood during tofacitinib treatment, and relapse after treatment cessation may be partly explained by this persistence. Shared TCR sequences between patients were less evident than in mice, which may be partly attributable to HLA diversity in the patient population. Scalp clonality and the number of expanded CD8+ clones among the top 100 scalp clones were significantly decreased by tofacitinib. Compared with normal scalp, lesional scalp had higher clonality and more expanded CD8+ clones, particularly in alopecia totalis/universalis, a pattern that suggests antigenic drive. Scalp TCR repertoire analysis is complicated because resident alphabeta T cells in normal human skin are also sequenced, whereas mouse skin is dominated by gammadelta T cells. Because the treated cohort was small and had only one nonresponder, larger studies are needed to examine links between baseline CD8+ expansion and response.

What the time point label conveys for this sample: 24 weeks on oral tofacitinib. The treatment or condition label of this sample denotes: oral pan-JAK inhibitor, 5-10 mg twice daily. Peripheral blood and lesional scalp punch biopsies were obtained from patients with alopecia areata. After PBMCs were isolated by density centrifugation and stained for CD3, CD4 and CD8, a FACSAria was used to sort CD4+ and CD8+ T cells. Library preparation used the immunoSEQ multiplex PCR assay. To provide template for TCR sequencing, every sample had RNA extracted and reverse transcribed into cDNA. SuperScript III was used for first-strand cDNA synthesis, primed with a 2:1 mix of oligo-dT and random hexamers. A synthetic immune receptor repertoire was used to assess amplification bias, and residual bias was removed computationally. Per the authors' processing: Raw reads were preprocessed to remove errors, and CDR3 was defined by IMGT conventions from the conserved cysteine to phenylalanine. To get clonality, Shannon entropy was normalized by log2 of the number of productive unique TCRs and the result was subtracted from 1. Scalp TCRbeta sequences were cross-referenced with sorted blood CD4 and CD8 repertoires so that the CD4 or CD8 identity of scalp clones could be inferred. In TCRdb, the immuneACCESS table is reduced to in-frame sequences with V and J assigned. These tables do not hold every clone; where another copy was compared, an unresolved V gene accounts for under half, and the others remain unexplained. V and J calls plus clone size are reproduced from that table; the DNA served to infer D and trimming. This sample is represented by fewer than 200,000 clones; approximately 57% of them were singletons. Jointly, the top ten make up 12% to 15% of the sample.

This receptor was obtained from a human donor with alopecia areata. Sequenced material: CD4+ T cells sorted from blood, taken at week 24, from a patient treated with tofacitinib.

The nucleotide sequence reads as follows: TGTGCCAGCAGCCGTCAGGGAACTGAAGCTTTCTTT. Its protein is CASSRQGTEAFF. This chain is built from TRBV9 and TRBJ1-1; TRBD1 could be the D gene, as 5 bases match. The V and J ends are trimmed by 4 bases and 5 bases, leaving 9 bases between them. Via the germline V gene, CDR1 is SGDLS and CDR2 YYNGEE. Taken from cysteine to phenylalanine, the CDR3 has 12 residues. Only the CDR3 DNA stays, 36 bases, in frame from base 1.